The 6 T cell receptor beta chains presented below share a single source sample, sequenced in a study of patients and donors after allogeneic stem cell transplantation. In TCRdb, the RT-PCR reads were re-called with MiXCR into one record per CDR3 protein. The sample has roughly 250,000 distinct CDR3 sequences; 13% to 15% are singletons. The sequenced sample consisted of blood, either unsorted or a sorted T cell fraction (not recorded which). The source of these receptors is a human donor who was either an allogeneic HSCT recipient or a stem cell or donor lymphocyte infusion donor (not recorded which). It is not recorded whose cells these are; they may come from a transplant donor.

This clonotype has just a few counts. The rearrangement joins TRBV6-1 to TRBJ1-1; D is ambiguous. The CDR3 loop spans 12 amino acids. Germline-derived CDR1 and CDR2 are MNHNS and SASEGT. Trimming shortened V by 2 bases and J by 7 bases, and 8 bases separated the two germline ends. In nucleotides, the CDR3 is TGTGCCAGCAGTGAAAAGGGCGGTGAAGCTTTCTTT. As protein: CASSEKGGEAFF.

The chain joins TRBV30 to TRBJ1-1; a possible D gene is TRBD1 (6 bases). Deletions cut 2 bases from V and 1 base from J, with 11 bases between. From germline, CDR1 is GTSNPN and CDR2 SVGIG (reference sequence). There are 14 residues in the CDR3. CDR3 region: CAWSRGSANTEAFF. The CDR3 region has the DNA TGTGCCTGGAGTAGGGGGAGCGCGAACACTGAAGCTTTCTTT.

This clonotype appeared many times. Here the CDR3 DNA reads TGCGCCAGCAGCCAAGACCCTACCCTGGACAGGGGGATCTACAATGAGCAGTTCTTC. Amino acid sequence: CASSQDPTLDRGIYNEQFF. The chain has TRBV4-1 and TRBJ2-1; TRBD1 agrees at 10 bases. Germline V lookup: CDR1 MGHRA, CDR2 YSYEKL. V shed 0 bases, J shed 3 bases, and the junction held 11 bases outside the gene matches. The CDR3 totals 19 residues.

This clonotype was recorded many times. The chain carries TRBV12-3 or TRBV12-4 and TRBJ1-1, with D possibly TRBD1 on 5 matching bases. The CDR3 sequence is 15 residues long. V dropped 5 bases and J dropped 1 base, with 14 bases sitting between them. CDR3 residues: CASSRRGGKNTEAFF. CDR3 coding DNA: TGTGCCAGCAGTCGTCGTGGGGGGAAGAACACTGAAGCTTTCTTT.

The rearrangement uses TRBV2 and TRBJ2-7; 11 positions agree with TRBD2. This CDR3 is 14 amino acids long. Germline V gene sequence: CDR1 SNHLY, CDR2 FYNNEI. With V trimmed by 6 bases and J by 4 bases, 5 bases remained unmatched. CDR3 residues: CASRPGLAEYEQYF. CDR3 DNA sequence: TGTGCCAGCAGACCGGGACTAGCGGAATACGAGCAGTACTTC.

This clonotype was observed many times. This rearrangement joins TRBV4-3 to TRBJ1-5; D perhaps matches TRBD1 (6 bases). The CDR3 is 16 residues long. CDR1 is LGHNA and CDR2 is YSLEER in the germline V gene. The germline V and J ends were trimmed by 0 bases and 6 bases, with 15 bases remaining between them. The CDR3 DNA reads TGCGCCAGCAGCCAAGATCCTAACAGGGAGGGTCAGCCCCAGCATTTT. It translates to CASSQDPNREGQPQHF.